Listed below are T cell receptor beta chains from one sample, sequenced in a study of OX40 agonist ivuxolimab in advanced cancers. Libraries were prepared by immunoSEQ multiplex PCR; TCRdb keeps only in-frame clonotypes and omits some of them. The sample lists around 30,000 clones; about 88% were seen once. Material: CD4+ or CD8+ T cells sorted from blood, obtained in a trial of the OX40 agonist ivuxolimab. The source is an adult with an advanced solid tumor such as melanoma, head and neck, liver or kidney cancer. Both conserved end residues are part of each CDR3. Fields, in order: J gene, D gene, clone size, V gene, CDR3 DNA, CDR3 protein. The D gene is left open where the match is weak. A row's size may be missing; if present it is once, few, many or a size class.

j_gene: TRBJ2-1
d_gene: TRBD2
abundance: .
v_gene: TRBV9
CDR3nt: TGTGCCAGCAGCTCGTCTCGACTAGCGGGAGGCTCCTACAATGAGCAGTTCTTC
CDR3aa: CASSSSRLAGGSYNEQFF

j_gene: TRBJ2-1
d_gene: .
abundance: few
v_gene: TRBV4-2
CDR3nt: TGTGCCAGCAGCCAAGATAACGGGAATGAGCAGTTCTTC
CDR3aa: CASSQDNGNEQFF

j_gene: TRBJ1-5
d_gene: .
abundance: .
v_gene: TRBV30
CDR3nt: TGTGCCTGGAGTGTCGGGGCCACTAGCAATCAGCCCCAGCATTTT
CDR3aa: CAWSVGATSNQPQHF

j_gene: TRBJ1-2
d_gene: .
abundance: once
v_gene: TRBV4-1
CDR3nt: TGCGCCAGCAGCCAAGGGCCGACGGACCTTAAGTATGGCTACACCTTC
CDR3aa: CASSQGPTDLKYGYTF

j_gene: TRBJ2-7
d_gene: TRBD2
abundance: .
v_gene: TRBV28
CDR3nt: TGTGCCAGCAGTCCTCTAGCGGGTGGGAGGAGATTCGAGCAGTACTTC
CDR3aa: CASSPLAGGRRFEQYF

j_gene: TRBJ2-7
d_gene: .
abundance: .
v_gene: TRBV5-4
CDR3nt: TGTGCCAGCAGCTTGGGAGAGAGAACCTACGAGCAGTACTTC
CDR3aa: CASSLGERTYEQYF

j_gene: TRBJ2-1
d_gene: TRBD2
abundance: .
v_gene: TRBV2
CDR3nt: TGTGCCAGCAGTAGGATAGCGGGAGGCTACAATGAGCAGTTCTTC
CDR3aa: CASSRIAGGYNEQFF

j_gene: TRBJ2-2
d_gene: TRBD1
abundance: .
v_gene: TRBV6-4
CDR3nt: TGTGCCAGCAGTTCGACAGGGCTGGGCACCGGGGAGCTGTTTTTT
CDR3aa: CASSSTGLGTGELFF

j_gene: TRBJ2-7
d_gene: .
abundance: .
v_gene: TRBV5-1
CDR3nt: TGCGCCAGCAGCTTGGTTGGGAGCCTGGGCGAGCAGTACTTC
CDR3aa: CASSLVGSLGEQYF

j_gene: TRBJ2-1
d_gene: .
abundance: once
v_gene: TRBV2
CDR3nt: TGTGCCAGCAGTTCCGACTATTCCGGCTACAATGAGCAGTTCTTC
CDR3aa: CASSSDYSGYNEQFF

j_gene: TRBJ2-2
d_gene: TRBD2
abundance: .
v_gene: TRBV13
CDR3nt: TGTGCCAGCAGCGCAGGGACTAGCGGATACACCGGGGAGCTGTTTTTT
CDR3aa: CASSAGTSGYTGELFF

j_gene: TRBJ2-7
d_gene: .
abundance: .
v_gene: TRBV5-5
CDR3nt: TGTGCCAGCAGCCCCGCCCCCACCTACGAGCAGTACTTC
CDR3aa: CASSPAPTYEQYF

j_gene: TRBJ2-3
d_gene: TRBD2
abundance: few
v_gene: TRBV15
CDR3nt: TGTGCCACCAGCGAACCTGATCGAGCGGGGGGCACAGATACGCAGTATTTT
CDR3aa: CATSEPDRAGGTDTQYF

j_gene: TRBJ1-1
d_gene: TRBD1
abundance: few
v_gene: TRBV28
CDR3nt: TGTGCCAGCAGCGAATCTACCGACAGGGACACTGAAGCTTTCTTT
CDR3aa: CASSESTDRDTEAFF

j_gene: TRBJ2-5
d_gene: .
abundance: .
v_gene: TRBV6-6
CDR3nt: TGTGCCAGCAGTTCCTTCGGCCAGCAAGAGACCCAGTACTTC
CDR3aa: CASSSFGQQETQYF

j_gene: TRBJ2-2
d_gene: .
abundance: .
v_gene: TRBV9
CDR3nt: TGTGCCAGCAGCGTCGGATATCGAGGGGAGCTGTTTTTT
CDR3aa: CASSVGYRGELFF

j_gene: TRBJ2-7
d_gene: .
abundance: .
v_gene: TRBV28
CDR3nt: TGTGCCAGCAGTTTAGGTGGGGGAACCTACGAGCAGTACTTC
CDR3aa: CASSLGGGTYEQYF

j_gene: TRBJ2-6
d_gene: .
abundance: .
v_gene: TRBV2
CDR3nt: TGTGCCAGCGTCGGGGGGGCCAACGTCCTGACTTTC
CDR3aa: CASVGGANVLTF

j_gene: TRBJ2-7
d_gene: .
abundance: .
v_gene: TRBV6-5
CDR3nt: TGTGCCAGCAGTTACGGGGGCGGTCCCTACGAGCAGTACTTC
CDR3aa: CASSYGGGPYEQYF

j_gene: TRBJ2-4
d_gene: .
abundance: .
v_gene: TRBV28
CDR3nt: TGTGCCAGCAGTTTAGTGATGGGGACCAAAAACATTCAGTACTTC
CDR3aa: CASSLVMGTKNIQYF

j_gene: TRBJ1-5
d_gene: .
abundance: .
v_gene: TRBV28
CDR3nt: TGTGCCAGCAGTTCAGGTTATATCCTTCAGCCCCAGCATTTT
CDR3aa: CASSSGYILQPQHF

j_gene: TRBJ2-1
d_gene: TRBD1
abundance: .
v_gene: TRBV9
CDR3nt: TGTGCCAGCAGCGTGGCCTACAGGGGCAGTGAGCAGTTCTTC
CDR3aa: CASSVAYRGSEQFF

j_gene: TRBJ2-1
d_gene: .
abundance: .
v_gene: TRBV6-6
CDR3nt: TGTGCCAGCAGTTTAAGTGGAGCCACTGAGCAGTTCTTC
CDR3aa: CASSLSGATEQFF

j_gene: TRBJ1-5
d_gene: TRBD1
abundance: once
v_gene: TRBV27
CDR3nt: TGTGCCAGCAGTTTGGGACAGGGGGCCTACAATCAGCCCCAGCATTTT
CDR3aa: CASSLGQGAYNQPQHF

j_gene: TRBJ1-5
d_gene: .
abundance: .
v_gene: TRBV4-1
CDR3nt: TGCGCCAGCAGCCAAGCCCCAGGTCTCAATCAGCCCCAGCATTTT
CDR3aa: CASSQAPGLNQPQHF

j_gene: TRBJ2-7
d_gene: .
abundance: .
v_gene: TRBV30
CDR3nt: TGTGCCAGCCAGGGCGAACCCTCCTACGAGCAGTACTTC
CDR3aa: CASQGEPSYEQYF

j_gene: TRBJ2-1
d_gene: .
abundance: .
v_gene: TRBV28
CDR3nt: TGTGCCAGCAGTCTGGGGACGGCGGGTGAGCAGTTCTTC
CDR3aa: CASSLGTAGEQFF

j_gene: TRBJ2-7
d_gene: TRBD2
abundance: .
v_gene: TRBV28
CDR3nt: TGTGCCAGCAGTTGGGGGAGGGCTTCCTACGAGCAGTACTTC
CDR3aa: CASSWGRASYEQYF

j_gene: TRBJ2-2
d_gene: TRBD2
abundance: .
v_gene: TRBV9
CDR3nt: TGTGCCAGCAGCGCTCGGGGGGGACCCAAGGCCGGGGAGCTGTTTTTT
CDR3aa: CASSARGGPKAGELFF

j_gene: TRBJ2-6
d_gene: TRBD1
abundance: .
v_gene: TRBV5-6
CDR3nt: TGTGCCAGCAGGACGACAGGGGCTGGGGCCAACGTCCTGACTTTC
CDR3aa: CASRTTGAGANVLTF

j_gene: TRBJ2-1
d_gene: TRBD1
abundance: .
v_gene: TRBV4-1
CDR3nt: TGCGCCAGCAGCCAAAGGGGGCACTTAAGAACGAATTACAATGAGCAGTTCTTC
CDR3aa: CASSQRGHLRTNYNEQFF

j_gene: TRBJ2-3
d_gene: TRBD2
abundance: .
v_gene: TRBV7-9
CDR3nt: TGTGCCAGCAGCTCGCGGGCGGGGGGCACAGATACGCAGTATTTT
CDR3aa: CASSSRAGGTDTQYF

j_gene: TRBJ2-5
d_gene: .
abundance: .
v_gene: TRBV27
CDR3nt: TGTGCCAGCAGTTTATCGTTCGGACTGCAAGAGACCCAGTACTTC
CDR3aa: CASSLSFGLQETQYF

j_gene: TRBJ2-5
d_gene: .
abundance: .
v_gene: TRBV6-4
CDR3nt: TGTGCCAGCAGTGAGGCCGGGGGCTCGGGAGCCCAGTACTTC
CDR3aa: CASSEAGGSGAQYF

j_gene: TRBJ2-4
d_gene: TRBD2
abundance: once
v_gene: TRBV7-8
CDR3nt: TGTGCCAGCAGCTTAGGGTCTAGCGGGGCGAGCATTCAGTACTTC
CDR3aa: CASSLGSSGASIQYF

j_gene: TRBJ2-6
d_gene: .
abundance: .
v_gene: TRBV4-1
CDR3nt: TGCGCCAGCAGCCCCCGACAGATTACGTCTGGGGCCAACGTCCTGACTTTC
CDR3aa: CASSPRQITSGANVLTF

j_gene: TRBJ2-1
d_gene: TRBD2
abundance: .
v_gene: TRBV7-9
CDR3nt: TGTGCCAGCAGCTTCGGGACTAGCGGGAGAAGGGGACTGCACAATGAGCAGTTCTTC
CDR3aa: CASSFGTSGRRGLHNEQFF

j_gene: TRBJ2-7
d_gene: .
abundance: .
v_gene: TRBV6-5
CDR3nt: TGTGCCAGCAGTTACTCCTACTCCTACGAGCAGTACTTC
CDR3aa: CASSYSYSYEQYF

j_gene: TRBJ2-3
d_gene: TRBD2
abundance: .
v_gene: TRBV30
CDR3nt: TGTGCCTGGAGTGCCGGGACTAGCGGGAGGGCCGTGTGGGGTACGCAGTATTTT
CDR3aa: CAWSAGTSGRAVWGTQYF

j_gene: TRBJ2-1
d_gene: .
abundance: .
v_gene: TRBV4-1
CDR3nt: TGCGCCAGCAGCCAAACCGCTTTCGGGAACCCCTACAATGAGCAGTTCTTC
CDR3aa: CASSQTAFGNPYNEQFF

j_gene: TRBJ2-3
d_gene: TRBD2
abundance: .
v_gene: TRBV9
CDR3nt: TGTGCCAGCGGGGCTAGCGGAACTAGCACAGATACGCAGTATTTT
CDR3aa: CASGASGTSTDTQYF

j_gene: TRBJ1-5
d_gene: .
abundance: .
v_gene: TRBV6-6
CDR3nt: TGTGCCAGCAGTTACTCGGCAGCGGGCAATCAGCCCCAGCATTTT
CDR3aa: CASSYSAAGNQPQHF

j_gene: TRBJ2-7
d_gene: TRBD1
abundance: .
v_gene: TRBV5-4
CDR3nt: TGTGCCAGCAGCTTCGGACAGGGGTCCTACGAGCAGTACTTC
CDR3aa: CASSFGQGSYEQYF